This TCR beta chain was sequenced for a study of shared clonotypes between healthy human individuals. Study in general: Three CD4 naive, three CD4 memory, two CD8 naive and one CD8 memory plate were used per donor.

This clone showed up just once. Investigators spread the genomic DNA of each subset evenly over several immunoSEQ plates. Profiling relied on immunoSEQ multiplex PCR, and the TCRdb table lists in-frame clones only, not all of them. Among about 2.1 million clones, just over 90% were seen once, and the ten largest hold around 1.7%. Only CD45RO-negative cells positively selected for CCR7 counted as naive CD8 cells, so terminally differentiated effector memory CD45RA+ cells were excluded. Sample: naive CD8+ T cells from PBMCs. The receptor comes from a man aged 18 to 30 in good health. Some clones in this sample may be carry-over from other donors' samples.

The CDR3 loop reads CASSPPGQEGNEQFF. The CDR3 region has the DNA TGTGCCAGCAGCCCCCCGGGACAGGAAGGCAATGAGCAGTTCTTC. The chain carries TRBV7-9 and TRBJ2-1; 8 nucleotides match TRBD1. This CDR3 has 15 amino acids. The V gene's germline CDR1 is SEHNR and CDR2 FQNEAQ (reference sequence). The V and J ends lost 5 bases and 6 bases, in that order; junction bases with no gene match: 9.